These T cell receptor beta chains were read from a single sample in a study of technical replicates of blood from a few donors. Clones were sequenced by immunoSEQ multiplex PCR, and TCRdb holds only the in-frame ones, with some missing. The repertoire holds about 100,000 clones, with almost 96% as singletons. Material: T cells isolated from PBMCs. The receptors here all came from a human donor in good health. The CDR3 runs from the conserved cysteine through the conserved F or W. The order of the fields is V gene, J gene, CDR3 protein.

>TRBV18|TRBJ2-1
CASSPTNSNEQFF
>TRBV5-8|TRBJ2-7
CASNLGSAGYEQYF
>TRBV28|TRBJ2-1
CASSLQGQGAKFF
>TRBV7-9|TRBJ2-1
CASSFSLAGVNEQFF
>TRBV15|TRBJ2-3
CATSRSPLAEGRTDTQYF
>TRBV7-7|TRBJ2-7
CASSLARRAGDHREQYF
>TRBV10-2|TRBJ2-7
CASSLFGQGYEQYF
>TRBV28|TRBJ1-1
CASSSGWVSSQGDAFF
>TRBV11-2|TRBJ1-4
CASSRPGQGLTEKLFF
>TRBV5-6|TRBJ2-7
CASSPRAFSYEQYF
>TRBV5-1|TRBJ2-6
CASNRASSGANVLTF
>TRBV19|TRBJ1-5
CASSTRRDTHQPQHF
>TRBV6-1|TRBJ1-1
CASRQGYFTEAFF
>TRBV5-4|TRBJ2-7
CASSLDLLAGSYEQYF
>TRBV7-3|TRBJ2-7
CASTLVQDFSYEQYF
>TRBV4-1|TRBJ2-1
CASSHTHRLREGVAQFF
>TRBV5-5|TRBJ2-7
CASSSQGGPYEQYF
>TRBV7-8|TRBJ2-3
CASSLARQRDTQYF
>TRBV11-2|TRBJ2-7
CASSLPGHYEQYF
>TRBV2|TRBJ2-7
CASSEALLGAPGQYF
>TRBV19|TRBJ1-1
CASSSASGGTEAFF
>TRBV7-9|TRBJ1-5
CASSLEGDSNQPQHF
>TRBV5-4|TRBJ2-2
CASSSTSGGNTGELFF
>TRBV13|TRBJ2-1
CASSLSGIEYNEQFF
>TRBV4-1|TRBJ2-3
CASSQFIGPGETDTQYF
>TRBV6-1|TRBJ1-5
CAGRTGVGQPQHF
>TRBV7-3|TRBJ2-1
CASSLSGGAVNEQFF
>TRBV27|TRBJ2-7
CASSSSLASYEQYF
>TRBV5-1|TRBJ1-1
CASSSPEQGSPLLF
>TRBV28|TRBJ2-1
CASSTRGEQFF
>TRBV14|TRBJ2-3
CASSRSGGASDTQYF
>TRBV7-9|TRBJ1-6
CASSLEQGSSPLHF
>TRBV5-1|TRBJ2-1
CASSLLLAGGPEAQFF
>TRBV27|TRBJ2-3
CASSLIAGGGTSTDTQYF
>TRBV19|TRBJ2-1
CASTPSSSSYNEQFF
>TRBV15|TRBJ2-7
CATSGQVSYEQYF
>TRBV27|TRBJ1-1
CASSLTGSTEAFF
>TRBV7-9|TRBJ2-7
CASSTVPPGGGTYEQYF
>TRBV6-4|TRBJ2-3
CASSAYSGETDTQYF
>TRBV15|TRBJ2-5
CATSRAGRDETQYF
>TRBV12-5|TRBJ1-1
CASGVSPQVVHTEAFF
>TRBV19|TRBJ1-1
CASSGDFTEAFF
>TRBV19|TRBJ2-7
CASSRGGYEQYF
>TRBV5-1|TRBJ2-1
CASSDRTSGPSYNEQFF
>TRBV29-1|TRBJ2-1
CSYPPPVPNNEQFF
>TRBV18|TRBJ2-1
CASSPMGLFGPGVLSYNEQFF
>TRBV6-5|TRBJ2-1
CAATGTLEQFF
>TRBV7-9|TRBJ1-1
CASSLASGGNTEAFF
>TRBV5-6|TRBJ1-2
CASSFPILGGGYTF
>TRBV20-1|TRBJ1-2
CSVRQGTGYTF
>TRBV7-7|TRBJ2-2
CASSLEGSGELFF
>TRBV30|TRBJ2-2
CAWGQLAGVNTGELFF
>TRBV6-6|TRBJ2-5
CASSYSIGGPQETQYF
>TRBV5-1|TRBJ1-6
CASSLERGSPLHF